The clone carrying this TCR beta chain showed up many times. What it binds is unknown. This CDR3 has 13 residues. Germline V lookup: CDR1 SGHTA, CDR2 FQGNSA. Trimming stripped 5 bases from V and 4 bases from J, with 12 bases between. A TCRbeta library incorporating unique molecular identifiers was prepared. TCRdb re-called the PCR reads with MiXCR, one entry per CDR3 protein. The data show some 100,000 distinct CDR3 sequences, with roughly 15% seen just once and 15% to 20% held by the top ten. This entry is derived from a study of T-cell reconstitution after alpha-beta-depleted transplantation in children. Study outcomes and limitations: It was newly produced T cells that mostly accounted for T-cell counts and diversity one year after transplant.

The source is a male patient aged 2 to 10 who had a stem cell transplant for acute lymphoblastic leukemia, so the T cells may come from the graft donor. This chain links TRBV7-2 with TRBJ2-7; D assignment may be TRBD1 or TRBD2 (5 bases each). This specimen consisted of PBMCs, mostly from graft donor cells, obtained 180 days after TCRalphabeta/CD19-depleted stem cell transplant. The CDR3 region has the DNA TGTGCCAGCAGCGGGACGCGCGGTTACGAGCAGTACTTC. As protein: CASSGTRGYEQYF.